What follows describes a single T cell receptor beta chain. Its target is not known. The sample belongs to a study of T cell responses to AZD1222 COVID-19 vaccine. Generated by immunoSEQ multiplex PCR, the TCRdb table keeps only in-frame clones and is missing some. The sample records 150,000 to 160,000 clones, more than 75% being singletons. Findings of the study overall: At study baseline, merely five or six AZD1222 recipients were seropositive. Distributed over spike, vaccine-associated CD4 TCRs predominated at 160-218 and 743-854.

CDR3 length: 13 residues. CDR1 is MDHEN, CDR2 SYDVKM, per germline. The junction had 3 bases not matched to a gene; V was cut back by 7 bases and J by 2 bases. The V call is TRBV28, the J call TRBJ2-5; 8 nucleotides match TRBD2. This sequence originates from an adult in good health. The sequences come from peripheral blood, collected on day 0 of AZD1222 vaccination. The CDR3, as DNA: TGTGCCAGCAACGGGGGGGCACAAGAGACCCAGTACTTC. This gives the protein CASNGGAQETQYF.